The TCR beta chain described here comes from a study of response to subunit inactivated influenza vaccine. Findings and caveats of the study: The authors proposed limited new T cell recruitment per seasonal influenza vaccination.

The CDR3 sequence is 15 residues long. Looked up from germline, CDR1 is LNHDA and CDR2 is SQIVND (reference sequence). V lost 3 bases and J 3 bases, leaving 12 bases between the germline ends. A note on this clonotype: Its antigen is unidentified.

From the RT-PCR reads, TCRdb called clonotypes with MiXCR, one entry per CDR3 protein. The table includes a few hundred thousand distinct CDR3 sequences, roughly 7.9% detected once. This sequence was found in a man between 50 and 75 years old who received an inactivated influenza vaccine. The chain couples TRBV19 to TRBJ1-5; D remains unclear. Sequenced material: PBMCs from blood, taken approximately 25 months after vaccination. The chain's CDR3 is CASSMAGRINQPQHF. The DNA for the CDR3 is TGTGCCAGTAGTATGGCAGGCAGGATCAATCAGCCCCAGCATTTT.